This TCR beta chain was retrieved from a study of vaccination effects on CD4 cells after COVID-19. The junction had 7 bases not matched to a gene; V was cut back by 4 bases and J by 7 bases. Looked up from germline, CDR1 is SGHRS and CDR2 is YFSETQ. The CDR3 consists of 15 residues. The table came from immunoSEQ multiplex PCR; TCRdb's copy has only in-frame clones and leaves some out. The sample carries almost 70,000 clones, 74% recorded once. Study observations and caveats: The study found marked clonal contraction of infection- and vaccine-induced clones late after vaccination.

Of note for this clone: As yet, its antigen is unknown.

Before any sequencing was done, the ViraFEST assay used viral peptide pools to expand antigen-specific CD4+ T cells. Culturing for about ten days preceded CD4+ T cell isolation. Each participant was administered two doses of either the BNT162b2 or the mRNA-1273 vaccine. Nucleocapsid antibody tests were negative, and the vaccine recipients had no prior SARS-CoV-2 infection. Wells of two million PBMC each were grown with about 9.8 IU/ml IL-2 and 9.5 to 10 ug/ml peptides. IL-2 medium supplanted half the medium on days 3 and 7. The receptor's source is a human donor who received a COVID-19 vaccine. The specimen comprised CD4+ T cells from PBMCs cultured with HCoV-229E spike peptides, sampled after COVID-19 vaccination. This sequence joins TRBV5-1 and TRBJ1-6; 8 bases match TRBD1. CDR3 coding DNA: TGCGCCAGCAGCGAGAACAGGGGGGCCAATTCACCCCTCCACTTT. Amino acids: CASSENRGANSPLHF. Filled out from reference TRBV5-1 and TRBJ1-6, the complete variable domain reads KAGVTQTPRYLIKTRGQQVTLSCSPISGHRSVSWYQQTPGQGLQFLFEYFSETQRNKGNFPGRFSGRQFSNSRSEMNVSTLELGDSALYLCASSENRGANSPLHFGNGTRLTVT.